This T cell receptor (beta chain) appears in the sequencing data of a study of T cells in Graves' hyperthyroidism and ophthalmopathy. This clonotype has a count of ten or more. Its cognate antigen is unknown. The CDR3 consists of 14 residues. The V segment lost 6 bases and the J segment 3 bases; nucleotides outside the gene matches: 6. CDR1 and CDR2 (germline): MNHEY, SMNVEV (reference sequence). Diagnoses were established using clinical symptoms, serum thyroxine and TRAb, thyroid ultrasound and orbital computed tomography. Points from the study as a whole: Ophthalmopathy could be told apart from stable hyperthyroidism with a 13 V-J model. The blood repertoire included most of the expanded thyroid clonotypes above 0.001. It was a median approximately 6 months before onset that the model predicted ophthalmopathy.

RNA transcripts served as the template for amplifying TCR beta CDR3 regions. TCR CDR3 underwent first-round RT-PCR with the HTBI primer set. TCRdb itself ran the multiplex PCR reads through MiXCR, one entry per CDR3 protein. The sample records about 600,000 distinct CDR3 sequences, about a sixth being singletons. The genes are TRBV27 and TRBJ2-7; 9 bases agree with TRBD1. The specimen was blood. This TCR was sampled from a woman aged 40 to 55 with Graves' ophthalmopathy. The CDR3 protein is CASRRTGAGYEQYF. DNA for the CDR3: TGTGCCAGCAGAAGGACAGGGGCGGGCTACGAGCAGTACTTC.